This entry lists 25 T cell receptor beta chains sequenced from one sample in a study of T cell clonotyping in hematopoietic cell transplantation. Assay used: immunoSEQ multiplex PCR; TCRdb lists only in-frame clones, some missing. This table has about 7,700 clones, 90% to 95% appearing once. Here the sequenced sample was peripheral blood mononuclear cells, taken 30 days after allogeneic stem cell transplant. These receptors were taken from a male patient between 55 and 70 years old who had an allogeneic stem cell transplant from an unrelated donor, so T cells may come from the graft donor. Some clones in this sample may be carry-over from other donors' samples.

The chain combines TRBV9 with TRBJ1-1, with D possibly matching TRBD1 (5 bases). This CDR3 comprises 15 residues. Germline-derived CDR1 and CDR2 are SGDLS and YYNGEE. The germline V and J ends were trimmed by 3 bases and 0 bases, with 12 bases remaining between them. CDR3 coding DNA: TGTGCCAGCAGCGAATTCAGGGCATTGAACACTGAAGCTTTCTTT. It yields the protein CASSEFRALNTEAFF.

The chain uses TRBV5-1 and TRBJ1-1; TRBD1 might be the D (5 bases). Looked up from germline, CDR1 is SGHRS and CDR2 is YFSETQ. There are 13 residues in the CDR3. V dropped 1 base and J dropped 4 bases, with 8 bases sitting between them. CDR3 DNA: TGCGCCAGCAGCTTGTGGGACCTCACTGAAGCTTTCTTT. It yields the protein CASSLWDLTEAFF. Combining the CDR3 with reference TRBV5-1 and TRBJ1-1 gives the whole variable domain KAGVTQTPRYLIKTRGQQVTLSCSPISGHRSVSWYQQTPGQGLQFLFEYFSETQRNKGNFPGRFSGRQFSNSRSEMNVSTLELGDSALYLCASSLWDLTEAFFGQGTRLTVV.

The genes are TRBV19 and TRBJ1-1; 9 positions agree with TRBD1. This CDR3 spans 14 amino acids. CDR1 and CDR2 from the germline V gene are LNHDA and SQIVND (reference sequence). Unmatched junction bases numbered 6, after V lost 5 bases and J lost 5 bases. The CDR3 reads CASSPGTGLTEAFF. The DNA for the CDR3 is TGTGCCAGTAGTCCTGGGACAGGGTTAACTGAAGCTTTCTTT.

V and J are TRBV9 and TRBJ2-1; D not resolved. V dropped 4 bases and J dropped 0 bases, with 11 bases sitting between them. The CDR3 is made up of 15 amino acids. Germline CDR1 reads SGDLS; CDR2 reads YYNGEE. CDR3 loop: CASSSAMASYNEQFF. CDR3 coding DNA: TGTGCCAGCAGCTCCGCTATGGCCTCCTACAATGAGCAGTTCTTC.

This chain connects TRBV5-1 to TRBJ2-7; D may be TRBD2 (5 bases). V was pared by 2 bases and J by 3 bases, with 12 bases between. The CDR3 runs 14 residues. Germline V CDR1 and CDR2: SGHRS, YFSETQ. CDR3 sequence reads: CASSLGTGNYEQYF. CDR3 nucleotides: TGCGCCAGCAGCTTAGGCACGGGAAACTACGAGCAGTACTTC.

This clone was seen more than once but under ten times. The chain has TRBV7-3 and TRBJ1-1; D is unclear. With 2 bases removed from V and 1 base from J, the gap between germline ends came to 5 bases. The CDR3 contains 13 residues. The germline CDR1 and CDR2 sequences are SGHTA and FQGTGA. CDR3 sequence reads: CASSLGRNTEAFF. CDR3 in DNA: TGTGCCAGCAGCTTAGGGAGGAACACTGAAGCTTTCTTT.

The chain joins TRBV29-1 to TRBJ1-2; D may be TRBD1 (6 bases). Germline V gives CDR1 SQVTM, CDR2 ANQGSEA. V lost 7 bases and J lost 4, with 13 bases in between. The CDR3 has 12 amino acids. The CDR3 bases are TGCAGCGCCTGGGGGCTAGGCTATGGCTACACCTTC. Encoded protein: CSAWGLGYGYTF.

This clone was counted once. The CDR3 spells CASRPTGLGIDEQFF. The CDR3 nucleotides are TGTGCCAGCAGACCCACGGGACTAGGGATTGATGAGCAGTTCTTC. The gene calls are TRBV28 and TRBJ2-1; 8 bases map to TRBD2. In germline, CDR1 is MDHEN, CDR2 SYDVKM. Germline trimming cut 6 bases from V and 8 bases from J; bases unmatched to any gene: 12. The CDR3 is 15 residues long. Full variable domain (rest looked up from reference TRBV28 and TRBJ2-1): DVKVTQSSRYLVKRTGEKVFLECVQDMDHENMFWYRQDPGLGLRLIYFSYDVKMKEKGDIPEGYSVSREKKERFSLILESASTNQTSMYLCASRPTGLGIDEQFFGPGTRLTVL.

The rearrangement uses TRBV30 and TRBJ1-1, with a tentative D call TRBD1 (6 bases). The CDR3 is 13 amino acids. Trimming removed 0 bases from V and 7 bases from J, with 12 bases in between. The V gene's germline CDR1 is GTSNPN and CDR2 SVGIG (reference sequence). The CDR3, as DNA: TGTGCCTGGAGTGTGGGGGGGCGTTTTGAAGCTTTCTTT. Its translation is CAWSVGGRFEAFF.

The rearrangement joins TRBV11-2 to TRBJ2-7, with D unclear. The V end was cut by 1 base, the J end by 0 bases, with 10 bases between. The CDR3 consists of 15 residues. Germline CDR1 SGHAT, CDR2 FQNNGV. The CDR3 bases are TGTGCCAGCAGCTTAGGACCTGAGAGCTCCTACGAGCAGTACTTC. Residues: CASSLGPESSYEQYF.

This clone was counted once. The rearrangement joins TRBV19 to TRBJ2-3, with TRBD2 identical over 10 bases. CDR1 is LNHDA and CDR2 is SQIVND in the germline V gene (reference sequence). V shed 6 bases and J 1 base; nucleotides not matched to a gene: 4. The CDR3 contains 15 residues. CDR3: CASSFGLAGTDTQYF. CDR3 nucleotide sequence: TGTGCCAGTAGCTTCGGACTAGCGGGCACAGATACGCAGTATTTT.

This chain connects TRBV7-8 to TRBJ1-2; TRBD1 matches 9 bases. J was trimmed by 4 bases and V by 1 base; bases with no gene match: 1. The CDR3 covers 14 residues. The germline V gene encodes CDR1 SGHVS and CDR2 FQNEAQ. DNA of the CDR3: TGTGCCAGCAGCTTAGGGACAGGGGCCTATGGCTACACCTTC. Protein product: CASSLGTGAYGYTF.

The CDR3, as DNA: TGTGCCAGCACCAGAGGGGGTACTGGCTACACCTTC. It specifies CASTRGGTGYTF. The V call is TRBV5-8, the J call TRBJ1-2, with D tentatively TRBD1 (6 bases). This CDR3 is 12 amino acids long. Germline V gives CDR1 SGHTS, CDR2 YDEGEE. V lost 6 bases and J lost 7, with 13 bases in between.

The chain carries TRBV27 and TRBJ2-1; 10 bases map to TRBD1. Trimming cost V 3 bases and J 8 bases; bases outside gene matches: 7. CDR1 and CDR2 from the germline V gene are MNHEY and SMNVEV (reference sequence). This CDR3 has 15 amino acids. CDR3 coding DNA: TGTGCCAGCAGTTTCCAAGACAGGGGGCGCGATGAGCAGTTCTTC. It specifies CASSFQDRGRDEQFF.

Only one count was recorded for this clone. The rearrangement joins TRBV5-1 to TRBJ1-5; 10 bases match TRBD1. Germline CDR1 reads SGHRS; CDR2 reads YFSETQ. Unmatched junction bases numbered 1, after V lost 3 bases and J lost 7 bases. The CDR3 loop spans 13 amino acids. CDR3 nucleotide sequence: TGCGCCAGCAGCTCGGGACAGGGGCAGCCCCAGCATTTT. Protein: CASSSGQGQPQHF.

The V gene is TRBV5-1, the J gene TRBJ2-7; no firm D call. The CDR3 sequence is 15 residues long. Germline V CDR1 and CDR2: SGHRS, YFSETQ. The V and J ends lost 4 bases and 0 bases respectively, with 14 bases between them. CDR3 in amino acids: CASSPYRNPSYEQYF. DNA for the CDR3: TGCGCCAGCAGCCCTTACCGTAACCCCTCCTACGAGCAGTACTTC. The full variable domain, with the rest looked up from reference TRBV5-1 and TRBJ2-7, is KAGVTQTPRYLIKTRGQQVTLSCSPISGHRSVSWYQQTPGQGLQFLFEYFSETQRNKGNFPGRFSGRQFSNSRSEMNVSTLELGDSALYLCASSPYRNPSYEQYFGPGTRLTVT.

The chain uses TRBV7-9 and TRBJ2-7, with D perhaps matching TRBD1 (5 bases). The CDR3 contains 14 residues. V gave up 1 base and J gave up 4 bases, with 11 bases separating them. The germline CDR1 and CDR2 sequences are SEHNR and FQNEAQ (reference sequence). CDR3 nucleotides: TGTGCCAGCAGCTTAGGTGTAGGGGAATACGAGCAGTACTTC. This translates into CASSLGVGEYEQYF.

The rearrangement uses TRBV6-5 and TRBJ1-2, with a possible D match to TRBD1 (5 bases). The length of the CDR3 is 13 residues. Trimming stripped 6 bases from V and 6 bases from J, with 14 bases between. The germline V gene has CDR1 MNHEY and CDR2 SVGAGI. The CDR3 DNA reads TGTGCCAGCAGGCTAAACAGGTTGAATGGCTACACCTTC. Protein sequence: CASRLNRLNGYTF.

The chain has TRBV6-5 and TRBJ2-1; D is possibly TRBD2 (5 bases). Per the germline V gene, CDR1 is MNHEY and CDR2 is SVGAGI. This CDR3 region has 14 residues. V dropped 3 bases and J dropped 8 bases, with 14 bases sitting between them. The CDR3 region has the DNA TGTGCCAGCAGTTATCTCCCCCATAGCGATGAGCAGTTCTTC. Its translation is CASSYLPHSDEQFF.

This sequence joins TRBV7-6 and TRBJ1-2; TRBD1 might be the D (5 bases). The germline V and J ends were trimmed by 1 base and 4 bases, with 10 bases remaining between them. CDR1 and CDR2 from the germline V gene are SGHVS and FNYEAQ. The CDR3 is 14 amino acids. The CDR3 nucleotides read TGTGCCAGCAGCTTAGTTAACGACAGCTATGGCTACACCTTC. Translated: CASSLVNDSYGYTF.

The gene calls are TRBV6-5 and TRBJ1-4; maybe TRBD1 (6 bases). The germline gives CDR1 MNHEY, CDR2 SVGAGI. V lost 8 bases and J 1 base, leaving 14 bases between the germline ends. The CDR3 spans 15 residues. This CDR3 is CASGQGYRTNEKLFF. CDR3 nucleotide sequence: TGTGCCAGCGGTCAGGGGTACAGAACTAATGAAAAACTGTTTTTT.

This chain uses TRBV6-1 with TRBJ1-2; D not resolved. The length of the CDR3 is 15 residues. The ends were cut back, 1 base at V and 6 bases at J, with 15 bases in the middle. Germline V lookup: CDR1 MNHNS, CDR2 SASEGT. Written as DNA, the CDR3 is TGTGCCAGCAGTGAAGATGGCATAACCCGGGATGGCTACACCTTC. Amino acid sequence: CASSEDGITRDGYTF.

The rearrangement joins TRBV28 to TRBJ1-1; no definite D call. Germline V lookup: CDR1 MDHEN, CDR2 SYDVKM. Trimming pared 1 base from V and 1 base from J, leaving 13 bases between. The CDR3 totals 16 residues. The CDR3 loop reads CASSLYGGPTNTEAFF. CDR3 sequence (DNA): TGTGCCAGCAGTTTATATGGCGGGCCGACGAACACTGAAGCTTTCTTT.

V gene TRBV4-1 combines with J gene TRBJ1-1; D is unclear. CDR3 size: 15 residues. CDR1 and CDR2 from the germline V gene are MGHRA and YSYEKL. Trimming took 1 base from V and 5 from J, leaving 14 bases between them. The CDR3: CASSQVGRQETEAFF. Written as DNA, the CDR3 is TGCGCCAGCAGCCAAGTCGGCAGACAAGAGACTGAAGCTTTCTTT.

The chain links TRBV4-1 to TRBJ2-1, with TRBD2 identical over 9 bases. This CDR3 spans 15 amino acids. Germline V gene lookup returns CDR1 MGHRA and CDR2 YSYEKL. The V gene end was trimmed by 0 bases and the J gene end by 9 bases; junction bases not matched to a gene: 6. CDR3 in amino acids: CASSQDGSGRGEQFF. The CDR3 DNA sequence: TGCGCCAGCAGCCAAGACGGTAGCGGGAGAGGTGAGCAGTTCTTC.